This TCR beta chain is from a study of T cell responses to AZD1222 COVID-19 vaccine. Germline trimming cut 4 bases from V and 0 bases from J; bases unmatched to any gene: 2. The CDR3 covers 14 residues. Germline lookup yields CDR1 LGHDT and CDR2 YNNKEL (reference sequence). This clone appeared once. Its antigen is currently unknown. Pooling of second doses given at about 4 or about 12 weeks was done. The method was immunoSEQ multiplex PCR; TCRdb's version includes in-frame clones alone and lacks a portion of them. The sample contains about 110,000 clones, roughly 89% of which appear only once. Study conclusions and caveats: Only a handful of AZD1222 recipients, about six in all, had baseline seropositivity.

This sequence was found in an adult who received the AZD1222 COVID-19 vaccine. The rearrangement uses TRBV3-1 (or the pseudogene TRBV3-2) and TRBJ1-1, with 7 bases that match TRBD1. Sample: peripheral blood, taken 28 days after the second AZD1222 dose. Here the CDR3 reads CASSPRGMNTEAFF. CDR3 DNA: TGTGCCAGCAGCCCCAGGGGGATGAACACTGAAGCTTTCTTT.